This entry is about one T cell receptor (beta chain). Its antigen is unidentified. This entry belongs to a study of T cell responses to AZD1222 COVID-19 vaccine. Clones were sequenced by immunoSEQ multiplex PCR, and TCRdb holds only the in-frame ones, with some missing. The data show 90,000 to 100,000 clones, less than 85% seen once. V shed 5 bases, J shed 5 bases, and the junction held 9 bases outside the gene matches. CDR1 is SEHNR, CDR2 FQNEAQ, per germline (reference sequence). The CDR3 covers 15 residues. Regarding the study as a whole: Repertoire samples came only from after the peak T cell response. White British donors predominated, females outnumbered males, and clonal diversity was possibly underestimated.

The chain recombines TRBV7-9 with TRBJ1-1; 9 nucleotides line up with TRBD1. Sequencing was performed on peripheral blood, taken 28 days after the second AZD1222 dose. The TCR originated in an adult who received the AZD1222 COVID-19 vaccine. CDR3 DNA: TGTGCCAGCAGCCCGGGGACAGGGTGGGGGACTGAAGCTTTCTTT. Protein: CASSPGTGWGTEAFF.